This entry lists 2 T cell receptor beta chains sequenced from one sample in a study of cytomegalovirus exposure and HLA in healthy donors. Using immunoSEQ multiplex PCR, the repertoire was profiled, and TCRdb retains in-frame clones only, with some absent. The data contain 190,000 or so clones, around 81% of them seen just once; the ten biggest clones take up around 2.8%. Sequencing was performed on PBMCs. The origin of the receptors is a woman aged 18-30 years in good health and CMV-seropositive.

The rearrangement links TRBV2 to TRBJ1-1; no clear D. The V end lost 7 bases, the J end lost 2 bases, and 14 bases lay between the germline ends. Germline CDR1 reads SNHLY; CDR2 reads FYNNEI. The CDR3 length is 14 residues. CDR3 region: CASKAGPQNTEAFF. CDR3 DNA sequence: TGTGCCAGCAAAGCGGGCCCCCAAAACACTGAAGCTTTCTTT.

The chain uses TRBV5-1 and TRBJ1-1, with TRBD1 matching 8 bases. CDR1 and CDR2 (germline): SGHRS, YFSETQ. The trim removed 0 bases at V and 9 bases at J, leaving 4 bases unmatched. The CDR3 is 13 residues long. CDR3 amino acids: CASSLEGQGKAFF. CDR3 nucleotide sequence: TGCGCCAGCAGCTTGGAAGGACAGGGTAAAGCTTTCTTT.